This section outlines one TCR beta chain sequence together with its context. There are 14 residues in the CDR3. CDR1 is LNHDA, CDR2 SQIVND, per germline (reference sequence). V lost 3 bases to trimming and J lost 3 bases; unmatched junction nucleotides: 4. The data belong to a study of blood T cells in healthy people across ages. Using a J-beta primer mix together with a sample-barcoded 5' primer, a second PCR was run for about 7 to 12 cycles. TCRdb re-called the 5' RACE reads with MiXCR, one entry per CDR3 protein. The sample lists over 450,000 distinct CDR3 sequences, about 25% occurring once. These same data were also listed under a study on T cells of mothers and their children. Per that study: Related mother-child pairs showed slightly, non-significantly higher overlap than unrelated pairs.

The chain links TRBV19 to TRBJ1-1; 7 bases line up with TRBD1. This sequence originates from a boy between 10 and 17 years old in good health. Specimen: blood. CDR3 protein: CASSMSTGDTEAFF. CDR3 bases: TGTGCCAGTAGTATGAGTACAGGGGACACTGAAGCTTTCTTT.